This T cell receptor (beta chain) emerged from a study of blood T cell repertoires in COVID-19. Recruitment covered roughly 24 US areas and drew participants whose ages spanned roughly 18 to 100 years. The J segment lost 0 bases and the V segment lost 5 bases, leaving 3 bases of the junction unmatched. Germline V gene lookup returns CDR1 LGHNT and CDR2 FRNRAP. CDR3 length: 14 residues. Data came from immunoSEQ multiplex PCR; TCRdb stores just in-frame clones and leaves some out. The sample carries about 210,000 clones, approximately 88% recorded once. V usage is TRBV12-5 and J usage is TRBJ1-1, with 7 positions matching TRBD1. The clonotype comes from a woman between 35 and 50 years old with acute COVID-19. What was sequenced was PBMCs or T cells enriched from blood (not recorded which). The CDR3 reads CASGVGQLNTEAFF. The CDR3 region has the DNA TGTGCTAGTGGTGTGGGACAGTTGAACACTGAAGCTTTCTTT.